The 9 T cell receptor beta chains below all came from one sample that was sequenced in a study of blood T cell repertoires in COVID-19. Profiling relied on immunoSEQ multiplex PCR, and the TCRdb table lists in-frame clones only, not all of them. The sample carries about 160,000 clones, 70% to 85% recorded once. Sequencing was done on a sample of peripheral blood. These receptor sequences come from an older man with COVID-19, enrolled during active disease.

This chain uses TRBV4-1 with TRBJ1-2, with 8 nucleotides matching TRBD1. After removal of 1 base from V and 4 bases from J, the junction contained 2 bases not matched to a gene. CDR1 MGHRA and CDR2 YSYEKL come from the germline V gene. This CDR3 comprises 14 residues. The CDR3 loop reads CASSQATGGYGYTF. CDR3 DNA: TGCGCCAGCAGCCAAGCCACAGGGGGCTATGGCTACACCTTC.

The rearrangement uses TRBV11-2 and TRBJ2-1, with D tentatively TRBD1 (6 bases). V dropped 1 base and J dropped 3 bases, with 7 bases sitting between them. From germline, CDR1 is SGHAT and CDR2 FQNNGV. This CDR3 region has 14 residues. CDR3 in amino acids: CASSLVGGYNEQFF. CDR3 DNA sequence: TGTGCCAGCAGCTTAGTAGGGGGCTACAATGAGCAGTTCTTC.

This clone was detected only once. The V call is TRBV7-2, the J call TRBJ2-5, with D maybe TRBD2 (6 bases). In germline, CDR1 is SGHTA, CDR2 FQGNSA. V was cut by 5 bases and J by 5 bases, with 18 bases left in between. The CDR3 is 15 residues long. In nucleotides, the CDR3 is TGTGCCAGCAGCGGATGGGCCAGGGCGGGGGAGACCCAGTACTTC. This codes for CASSGWARAGETQYF. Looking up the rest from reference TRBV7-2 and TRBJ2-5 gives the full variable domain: GAGVSQSPSNKVTEKGKDVELRCDPISGHTALYWYRQSLGQGLEFLIYFQGNSAPDKSGLPSDRFSAERTGGSVSTLTIQRTQQEDSAVYLCASSGWARAGETQYFGPGTRLLVL.

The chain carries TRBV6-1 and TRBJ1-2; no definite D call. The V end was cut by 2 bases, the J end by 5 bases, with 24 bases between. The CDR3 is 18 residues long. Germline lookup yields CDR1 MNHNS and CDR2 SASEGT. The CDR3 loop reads CASSERLGRNRRPYGYTF. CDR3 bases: TGTGCCAGCAGTGAAAGATTGGGTCGGAACAGAAGACCTTATGGCTACACCTTC.

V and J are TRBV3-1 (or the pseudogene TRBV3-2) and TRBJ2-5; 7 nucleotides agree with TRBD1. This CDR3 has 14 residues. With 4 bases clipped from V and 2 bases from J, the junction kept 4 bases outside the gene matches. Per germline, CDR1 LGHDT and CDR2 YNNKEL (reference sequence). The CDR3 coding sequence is TGTGCCAGCAGCCCGTGGGACAGACAAGAGACCCAGTACTTC. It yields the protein CASSPWDRQETQYF.

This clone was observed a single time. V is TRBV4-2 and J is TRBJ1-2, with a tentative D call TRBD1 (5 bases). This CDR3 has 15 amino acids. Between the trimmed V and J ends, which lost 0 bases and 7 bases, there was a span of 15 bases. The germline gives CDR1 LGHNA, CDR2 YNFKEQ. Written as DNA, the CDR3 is TGTGCCAGCAGCCAAGATGGGGCCAGGCTCGGTGGCTACACCTTC. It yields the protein CASSQDGARLGGYTF.

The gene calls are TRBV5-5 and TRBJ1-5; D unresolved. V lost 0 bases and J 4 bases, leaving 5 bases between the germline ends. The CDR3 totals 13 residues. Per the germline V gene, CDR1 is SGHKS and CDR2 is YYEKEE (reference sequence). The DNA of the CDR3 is TGTGCCAGCAGCTTGGCAGGTAATCAGCCCCAGCATTTT. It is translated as CASSLAGNQPQHF.

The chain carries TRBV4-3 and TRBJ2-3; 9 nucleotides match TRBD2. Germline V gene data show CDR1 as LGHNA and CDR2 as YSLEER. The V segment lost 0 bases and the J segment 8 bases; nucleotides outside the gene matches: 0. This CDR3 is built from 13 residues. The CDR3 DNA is TGCGCCAGCAGCCAAGAGGGACTAGCTACGCAGTATTTT. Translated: CASSQEGLATQYF.

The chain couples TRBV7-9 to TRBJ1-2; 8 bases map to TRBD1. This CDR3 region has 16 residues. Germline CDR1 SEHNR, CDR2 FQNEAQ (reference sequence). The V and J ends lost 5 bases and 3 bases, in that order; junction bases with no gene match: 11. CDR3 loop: CASSQDRARGYYGYTF. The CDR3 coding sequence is TGTGCCAGCAGCCAGGACAGGGCCAGAGGATACTATGGCTACACCTTC.